The 22 T cell receptor beta chains below were found in one sample sequenced in a study of blood T cell repertoires in COVID-19. Clones were sequenced by immunoSEQ multiplex PCR, and TCRdb holds only the in-frame ones, with some missing. The sample has 97,000 or so clones, roughly nine tenths seen once; the top ten hold 5% to 6.5%. Sequencing was carried out using peripheral blood. These receptor sequences come from a man between 50 and 59 years old with acute or convalescent COVID-19.

The V gene is TRBV7-9, the J gene TRBJ1-1, with 7 nucleotides matching TRBD1. Germline CDR1 is SEHNR and CDR2 is FQNEAQ (reference sequence). This CDR3 comprises 15 residues. Germline trimming cut 2 bases from V and 2 bases from J; bases unmatched to any gene: 5. The CDR3 loop is CASSLMTGINTEAFF. The CDR3 DNA follows: TGTGCCAGCAGCTTAATGACAGGGATTAACACTGAAGCTTTCTTT.

V gene TRBV6-6 combines with J gene TRBJ1-3; D call uncertain. The CDR3 runs 14 residues. Per the germline V gene, CDR1 is MNHNY and CDR2 is SVGAGI (reference sequence). V lost 2 bases to trimming and J lost 0 bases, with 5 bases between them. The CDR3 reads CASSYESSGNTIYF. DNA for the CDR3: TGTGCCAGCAGTTACGAGAGCTCTGGAAACACCATATATTTT.

V is TRBV15 and J is TRBJ1-1; perhaps TRBD1 as D (6 bases). The V and J ends lost 0 bases and 2 bases respectively, with 10 bases between them. Germline values: CDR1 LNHNV, CDR2 YYDKDF (reference sequence). The CDR3 is made up of 15 amino acids. CDR3 amino acids: CATSRDGGGNTEAFF. DNA of the CDR3: TGTGCCACCAGCAGAGATGGGGGCGGTAACACTGAAGCTTTCTTT.

This clone was detected only once. The J gene is TRBJ1-1, the V gene TRBV5-1, with a tentative D call TRBD1 (6 bases). CDR3 length: 17 residues. V was clipped by 0 bases and J by 5 bases, with 20 bases between them. CDR1 is SGHRS and CDR2 is YFSETQ in the germline V gene. This CDR3 is CASSLALGGGARTEAFF. In DNA form, the CDR3 reads TGCGCCAGCAGCTTGGCCTTGGGCGGGGGCGCGAGAACTGAAGCTTTCTTT.

The chain combines TRBV6-5 with TRBJ1-5; D remains unclear. V lost 2 bases, J lost 7 bases, and 15 bases lay in between. Per germline, CDR1 MNHEY and CDR2 SVGAGI. This CDR3 is built from 15 residues. The CDR3 DNA sequence: TGTGCCAGCAGTTACGAGAGATTTGGTAACCAGCCCCAGCATTTT. Amino acid sequence: CASSYERFGNQPQHF.

The rearrangement joins TRBV5-1 to TRBJ2-5, with no clear D. Trimming took off 4 bases at V and 5 bases at J, with 9 bases between the two ends. This CDR3 contains 12 residues. Germline values: CDR1 SGHRS, CDR2 YFSETQ. DNA of the CDR3: TGCGCCAGCAGCCCGGCCGGGGAGACCCAGTACTTC. It specifies CASSPAGETQYF.

The chain couples TRBV7-8 to TRBJ1-1; 10 bases map to TRBD1. V lost 0 bases to trimming and J lost 5 bases; unmatched junction nucleotides: 3. The germline gives CDR1 SGHVS, CDR2 FQNEAQ. The length of the CDR3 is 15 residues. CDR3: CASSLAGTGATEAFF. CDR3 bases: TGTGCCAGCAGCTTAGCAGGGACAGGGGCGACTGAAGCTTTCTTT. Combining the CDR3 with reference TRBV7-8 and TRBJ1-1 gives the whole variable domain GAGVSQSPRYKVAKRGQDVALRCDPISGHVSLFWYQQALGQGPEFLTYFQNEAQLDKSGLPSDRFFAERPEGSVSTLKIQRTQQEDSAVYLCASSLAGTGATEAFFGQGTRLTVV.

The genes are TRBV29-1 and TRBJ1-1; no definite D call. Germline CDR1 reads SQVTM; CDR2 reads ANQGSEA. Trimming cost V 5 bases and J 7 bases, with 8 bases left between them. The CDR3 length is 10 residues. The CDR3 nucleotides are TGCAGCGTTTCCCGGGGTGAAGCTTTCTTT. It specifies CSVSRGEAFF.

This sequence joins TRBV7-2 and TRBJ2-7, with TRBD2 matching over 12 bases. The CDR3 sequence is 19 residues long. The germline CDR1 and CDR2 sequences are SGHTA and FQGNSA. V lost 5 bases, J lost 0 bases, and 14 bases stayed unmatched. In DNA, the CDR3 is TGTGCCAGCAGCCGCCTTACGGGACTAGCGGGCGGGAGCTCCTACGAGCAGTACTTC. This encodes CASSRLTGLAGGSSYEQYF.

The V and J genes are TRBV3-1 (or the pseudogene TRBV3-2) and TRBJ2-1; the match to TRBD1 covers 9 bases. Losses at the gene ends were 5 bases for V and 6 bases for J; bases not matched to a gene: 11. Germline-derived CDR1 and CDR2 are LGHDT and YNNKEL (reference sequence). The CDR3 sequence is 16 residues long. Here the CDR3 reads CASSIPGTGNRNEQFF. The CDR3 DNA reads as TGTGCCAGCAGCATACCCGGGACAGGGAATCGCAATGAGCAGTTCTTC.

The chain combines TRBV5-8 with TRBJ2-1; 10 bases line up with TRBD2. V gave up 0 bases and J gave up 3 bases; unmatched junction bases: 9. The CDR3 totals 18 residues. Germline V gene data show CDR1 as SGHTS and CDR2 as YDEGEE. CDR3 sequence reads: CASSLEWASGSRYNEQFF. The CDR3 bases are TGTGCCAGCAGCTTGGAGTGGGCTAGCGGGAGCCGCTACAATGAGCAGTTCTTC.

V and J are TRBV10-3 and TRBJ1-3, with D tentatively TRBD1 (6 bases). The CDR3 totals 19 residues. With 3 bases removed from V and 1 base from J, the gap between germline ends came to 22 bases. Per germline, CDR1 ENHRY and CDR2 SYGVKD. The CDR3 is CAISERIGVTGGSGNTIYF. CDR3 sequence (DNA): TGTGCCATCAGTGAACGAATAGGGGTGACAGGAGGTTCTGGAAACACCATATATTTT.

This rearrangement joins TRBV9 to TRBJ2-2; a possible D gene is TRBD2 (6 bases). V lost 0 bases to trimming and J lost 2 bases, with 8 bases between them. The germline CDR1 and CDR2 sequences are SGDLS and YYNGEE. This CDR3 region has 15 residues. CDR3 DNA sequence: TGTGCCAGCAGCGTAGCGGGGGTAAACACCGGGGAGCTGTTTTTT. Amino acids: CASSVAGVNTGELFF.

The chain is built from TRBV5-5 and TRBJ1-5; D unresolved. V was clipped by 2 bases and J by 7 bases, with 10 bases between them. Germline assignment: CDR1 SGHKS and CDR2 YYEKEE (reference sequence). This CDR3 spans 13 amino acids. The CDR3 protein is CASSFQAGQPQHF. In DNA form, the CDR3 reads TGTGCCAGCAGCTTTCAGGCGGGGCAGCCCCAGCATTTT.

V gene TRBV24-1 combines with J gene TRBJ2-7; 9 bases fit TRBD2. Germline V gene lookup returns CDR1 KGHDR and CDR2 SFDVKD. This CDR3 has 14 amino acids. Trimming removed 4 bases from V and 6 bases from J; junction bases left unmatched: 6. CDR3 nucleotide sequence: TGTGCCACCAGTGACCACGGACTAGCGAGCGAGCAGTACTTC. It codes for CATSDHGLASEQYF.

In DNA, the CDR3 is TGCAGCGTTGAAGGGGCTAGCGTGGGCACCGGGGAGCTGTTTTTT. Translated, it gives CSVEGASVGTGELFF. J is TRBJ2-2 and V is TRBV29-1, with D possibly TRBD2 on 6 matching bases. V lost 1 base to trimming and J lost 4 bases, with 13 bases between them. The CDR3 contains 15 residues. Per the germline V gene, CDR1 is SQVTM and CDR2 is ANQGSEA.

V usage is TRBV12-5 and J usage is TRBJ1-1, with TRBD1 matching 8 bases. The V gene's germline CDR1 is LGHNT and CDR2 FRNRAP. This CDR3 is 16 amino acids long. Trimming took 0 bases from V and 6 from J; bases not matched to a gene: 9. The CDR3: CASGLVTGGQGAEAFF. The CDR3 nucleotides read TGTGCTAGTGGTTTGGTAACGGGTGGACAGGGAGCTGAAGCTTTCTTT.

This rearrangement joins TRBV3-1 (or the pseudogene TRBV3-2) to TRBJ2-2; D not certain. Germline values: CDR1 LGHDT, CDR2 YNNKEL (reference sequence). Trimming pared 0 bases from V and 6 bases from J, leaving 8 bases between. The CDR3 extends over 14 amino acids. CDR3 DNA sequence: TGTGCCAGCAGCCAAGATCTCACGGCCGGGGAGCTGTTTTTT. Translated: CASSQDLTAGELFF.

This clone was detected a few times. V is TRBV7-9 and J is TRBJ2-5, with 8 bases that match TRBD2. This CDR3 is built from 17 residues. Trimming took 3 bases from V and 1 from J; bases not matched to a gene: 10. Germline CDR1 SEHNR, CDR2 FQNEAQ (reference sequence). Here the CDR3 reads CASSFGENSGAQETQYF. In nucleotides, the CDR3 is TGTGCCAGCAGCTTCGGGGAGAATAGCGGGGCCCAAGAGACCCAGTACTTC.

The V and J genes are TRBV6-5 and TRBJ1-5, with a weak D call TRBD1 (6 bases). Trimming stripped 6 bases from V and 7 bases from J, with 16 bases between. The CDR3 consists of 14 residues. Germline CDR1 MNHEY, CDR2 SVGAGI. The DNA of the CDR3 is TGTGCCAGCAGACCTCGGGGGGGCGTCCAGCCCCAGCATTTT. This sequence encodes CASRPRGGVQPQHF.

The chain has TRBV7-9 and TRBJ1-1; 7 nucleotides match TRBD1. The length of the CDR3 is 12 residues. CDR1 is SEHNR and CDR2 is FQNEAQ in the germline V gene (reference sequence). Germline trimming cut 9 bases from V and 5 bases from J; bases unmatched to any gene: 6. CDR3 sequence: CASTTGNTEAFF. DNA for the CDR3: TGTGCCAGTACGACAGGGAATACTGAAGCTTTCTTT.

A single count supports this clone. This chain links TRBV18 with TRBJ1-4; 7 bases fit TRBD1. The CDR3 contains 15 residues. Germline V gene data show CDR1 as KGHSH and CDR2 as LQKENI. V shed 5 bases, J shed 5 bases, and the junction held 8 bases outside the gene matches. The CDR3 spells CASSKETGPNEKLFF. CDR3 DNA: TGTGCCAGCTCAAAGGAGACAGGGCCCAATGAAAAACTGTTTTTT.